One sample yielded the 5 T cell receptor beta chains listed below, sequenced in a study of graft-versus-host responses after intestinal transplantation. TCRdb's table, derived via immunoSEQ multiplex PCR, lists solely in-frame clones and lacks some. This sample has under 90,000 clones; about nine tenths occur once, and the top ten carry approximately 0.73%. The specimen comprised PBMCs, sampled 98 days after intestinal transplantation. These receptors all stem from a human patient who received an intestinal transplant, so some T cells may come from the graft donor.

This clone was counted a few times. The chain uses TRBV6-1 and TRBJ2-7; D is ambiguous. The V end was cut by 2 bases, the J end by 1 base, with 12 bases between. The CDR3 has 15 residues. Germline V gene lookup returns CDR1 MNHNS and CDR2 SASEGT. The CDR3 here is CASSEKGAGSYEQYF. DNA for the CDR3: TGTGCCAGCAGTGAAAAGGGCGCCGGATCCTACGAGCAGTACTTC.

The CDR3 is CSVVGEGYEQYF. As DNA, the CDR3 is TGCAGCGTTGTTGGAGAAGGCTACGAGCAGTACTTC. The rearrangement links TRBV29-1 to TRBJ2-7, with unresolved D. Germline-derived CDR1 and CDR2 are SQVTM and ANQGSEA. V was trimmed by 4 bases and J by 3 bases, leaving 10 bases between them. This CDR3 contains 12 residues.

The rearrangement joins TRBV28 to TRBJ1-1, with 9 bases fitting TRBD1. The V segment lost 5 bases and the J segment 5 bases; nucleotides outside the gene matches: 3. Germline V gene data show CDR1 as MDHEN and CDR2 as SYDVKM. The CDR3 contains 13 residues. DNA of the CDR3: TGTGCCAGCAGTCTGGGACAGGGTACTGAAGCTTTCTTT. This gives the protein CASSLGQGTEAFF.

The rearrangement links TRBV7-3 to TRBJ2-3, with D tentatively TRBD2 (6 bases). The CDR3 has 18 amino acids. Trimming removed 0 bases from V and 3 bases from J, with 19 bases in between. The germline V gene encodes CDR1 SGHTA and CDR2 FQGTGA. The CDR3: CASSLTSGIQGGTDTQYF. The CDR3 DNA reads TGTGCCAGCAGCTTAACTAGCGGAATCCAAGGAGGAACAGATACGCAGTATTTT.

This chain uses TRBV30 with TRBJ2-3; 8 bases align to TRBD1. Germline V gene sequence: CDR1 GTSNPN, CDR2 SVGIG (reference sequence). The CDR3 contains 14 residues. V lost 5 bases and J lost 4; bases outside the gene matches: 8. CDR3 residues: CAWGITGGSDTQYF. DNA of the CDR3: TGTGCCTGGGGGATTACAGGGGGTTCAGATACGCAGTATTTT.